The rows below give T cell receptor beta chains drawn from one sample of a study of T cell changes during pregnancy in multiple sclerosis. The repertoire was sequenced with immunoSEQ multiplex PCR; TCRdb's copy has only in-frame clones and lacks some. The sample yields under 70,000 clones, about nine tenths seen once. The source material was CD4+ T cells from peripheral blood mononuclear cells, sampled after pregnancy. The receptors derive from a female donor with multiple sclerosis, enrolled in a pregnancy study. Each CDR3 is given with its conserved first and last residue. The order of the fields is CDR3 protein, CDR3 DNA, D gene, clone size, J gene, V gene, CDR3 length. D genes are given only for firm matches. Some rows have no size entry. The others give once, few or many, or a class for an expanded clone.

cdr3_aa: CSARQGTEAFF
cdr3_nt: TGCAGTGCGAGACAGGGCACTGAAGCTTTCTTT
d_call: TRBD1
clone_size: NA
j_call: TRBJ1-1
v_call: TRBV20-1
cdr3_length: 11

cdr3_aa: CASSVADDRYYGYTF
cdr3_nt: TGTGCCAGCAGCGTAGCTGATGACAGGTACTATGGCTACACCTTC
d_call: NA
clone_size: NA
j_call: TRBJ1-2
v_call: TRBV9
cdr3_length: 15

cdr3_aa: CASSSGDAVADTQYF
cdr3_nt: TGTGCCAGCAGCTCGGGGGATGCAGTGGCAGATACGCAGTATTTT
d_call: NA
clone_size: NA
j_call: TRBJ2-3
v_call: TRBV11-3
cdr3_length: 15

cdr3_aa: CSASTGGVEQFF
cdr3_nt: TGCAGCGCATCGACAGGGGGCGTTGAGCAGTTCTTC
d_call: TRBD1
clone_size: NA
j_call: TRBJ2-1
v_call: TRBV29-1
cdr3_length: 12

cdr3_aa: CASSQLDFLPGGLYGYTF
cdr3_nt: TGCGCCAGCAGCCAACTCGATTTTTTACCAGGGGGCCTTTACGGCTACACCTTC
d_call: TRBD1
clone_size: many
j_call: TRBJ1-2
v_call: TRBV4-1
cdr3_length: 18

cdr3_aa: CATSREMAAGGGEQFF
cdr3_nt: TGTGCCACCAGCAGAGAGATGGCGGCGGGAGGGGGTGAGCAGTTCTTC
d_call: TRBD2
clone_size: NA
j_call: TRBJ2-1
v_call: TRBV15
cdr3_length: 16

cdr3_aa: CASSSQGMTDTQYF
cdr3_nt: TGTGCCAGCAGCTCACAGGGGATGACAGATACGCAGTATTTT
d_call: TRBD1
clone_size: NA
j_call: TRBJ2-3
v_call: TRBV2
cdr3_length: 14

cdr3_aa: CASSPGLQWGQETQYF
cdr3_nt: TGCGCCAGCAGCCCGGGACTTCAGTGGGGACAAGAGACCCAGTACTTC
d_call: NA
clone_size: NA
j_call: TRBJ2-5
v_call: TRBV5-1
cdr3_length: 16

cdr3_aa: CASSLRGTEAFF
cdr3_nt: TGCGCCAGCAGCTTGAGGGGGACTGAAGCTTTCTTT
d_call: NA
clone_size: NA
j_call: TRBJ1-1
v_call: TRBV5-1
cdr3_length: 12

cdr3_aa: CASSIGRNTEAFF
cdr3_nt: TGTGCCAGTAGTATCGGGAGGAACACTGAAGCTTTCTTT
d_call: NA
clone_size: NA
j_call: TRBJ1-1
v_call: TRBV19
cdr3_length: 13

cdr3_aa: CASSATGSGANVLTF
cdr3_nt: TGTGCCAGTAGTGCAACAGGCTCTGGGGCCAACGTCCTGACTTTC
d_call: NA
clone_size: once
j_call: TRBJ2-6
v_call: TRBV19
cdr3_length: 15

cdr3_aa: CASSLSGGNTIYF
cdr3_nt: TGTGCCAGCAGCTTATCGGGAGGAAACACCATATATTTT
d_call: NA
clone_size: NA
j_call: TRBJ1-3
v_call: TRBV7-6
cdr3_length: 13

cdr3_aa: CASSPLGRQGGEKLFF
cdr3_nt: TGTGCCAGCTCACCACTCGGGAGACAGGGTGGGGAAAAACTGTTTTTT
d_call: TRBD1
clone_size: NA
j_call: TRBJ1-4
v_call: TRBV18
cdr3_length: 16

cdr3_aa: CASSLDGDRGLYGYTF
cdr3_nt: TGCGCCAGCAGCTTGGATGGGGACAGGGGGCTGTATGGCTACACCTTC
d_call: TRBD1
clone_size: NA
j_call: TRBJ1-2
v_call: TRBV5-1
cdr3_length: 16

cdr3_aa: CASSPTIQGLGANVLTF
cdr3_nt: TGTGCCAGCAGCCCTACCATACAGGGATTAGGGGCCAACGTCCTGACTTTC
d_call: NA
clone_size: NA
j_call: TRBJ2-6
v_call: TRBV28
cdr3_length: 17

cdr3_aa: CASSLWGTENTEAFF
cdr3_nt: TGTGCCAGCAGCCTGTGGGGGACAGAGAACACTGAAGCTTTCTTT
d_call: TRBD1
clone_size: NA
j_call: TRBJ1-1
v_call: TRBV7-2
cdr3_length: 15

cdr3_aa: CASSRLQDQPQHF
cdr3_nt: TGTGCCAGCAGCCGGCTACAGGATCAGCCCCAGCATTTT
d_call: NA
clone_size: NA
j_call: TRBJ1-5
v_call: TRBV16
cdr3_length: 13